These T cell receptor beta chains were read from a single sample in a study of breast tumors, draining lymph nodes, adjacent tissues. TCRdb redid the calling of the multiplex PCR reads with MiXCR, one entry per CDR3 protein. The data show approximately 140,000 distinct CDR3 sequences, with 32% seen just once and around 2.3% held by the top ten. Input material: axillary lymph node tissue. Receptor source: a female donor with breast cancer. Some clones in this sample may be carry-over from other donors' samples. Each CDR3 is given with its conserved first and last residue. The order of the fields is V gene, CDR3 length, clone size, J gene, D gene, CDR3 DNA, CDR3 protein. D genes are given only for firm matches. The size field is filled for only some rows; it gives once, few, many or a size class.

V gene: TRBV6-5
CDR3 length: 13
clone size: -
J gene: TRBJ2-1
D gene: TRBD1
CDR3 DNA: TGTGCCAGCAGCAGGACAGGGCGGAATGAGCAGTTCTTC
CDR3 protein: CASSRTGRNEQFF

V gene: TRBV3-1
CDR3 length: 16
clone size: -
J gene: TRBJ1-1
D gene: -
CDR3 DNA: TGTGCCAGCAGACCACAGGGTGTTGGCGGTTACACTGAAGCTTTCTTT
CDR3 protein: CASRPQGVGGYTEAFF

V gene: TRBV12-3/TRBV12-4
CDR3 length: 13
clone size: many
J gene: TRBJ1-2
D gene: -
CDR3 DNA: TGTGCCAGCAGTTTGAGGCTTAGCTATGGCTACACCTTC
CDR3 protein: CASSLRLSYGYTF

V gene: TRBV5-6
CDR3 length: 14
clone size: -
J gene: TRBJ1-5
D gene: -
CDR3 DNA: TGTGCCAGCAGCCGCAGTGGAACCAATCAGCCCCAGCATTTT
CDR3 protein: CASSRSGTNQPQHF

V gene: TRBV11-2
CDR3 length: 13
clone size: many
J gene: TRBJ1-2
D gene: TRBD1
CDR3 DNA: TGTGCCAGCAGTCTGGGACAGGGACATGGCTACACCTTC
CDR3 protein: CASSLGQGHGYTF

V gene: TRBV5-6
CDR3 length: 15
clone size: few
J gene: TRBJ1-1
D gene: -
CDR3 DNA: TGTGCCAGCAGCTTGACAGGGAACGGGAACACTGAAGCTTTCTTT
CDR3 protein: CASSLTGNGNTEAFF

V gene: TRBV19
CDR3 length: 14
clone size: many
J gene: TRBJ2-1
D gene: -
CDR3 DNA: TGTGCCAGTAGAATGGGGGCCGGGGACAATGAGCAGTTCTTC
CDR3 protein: CASRMGAGDNEQFF

V gene: TRBV12-3/TRBV12-4
CDR3 length: 14
clone size: many
J gene: TRBJ1-2
D gene: -
CDR3 DNA: TGTGCCAGCAGTTTAGCGGAGGGGGTCCATGGCTACACCTTC
CDR3 protein: CASSLAEGVHGYTF

V gene: TRBV20-1
CDR3 length: 10
clone size: -
J gene: TRBJ2-5
D gene: -
CDR3 DNA: TGCAGTGCTAGGGACGGGACAAGGTACTTC
CDR3 protein: CSARDGTRYF

V gene: TRBV6-1
CDR3 length: 15
clone size: many
J gene: TRBJ1-4
D gene: TRBD1
CDR3 DNA: TGTGCCAGCAGTGAAGGCCTCTTGTGGGCAGGGGGCCTGTTTTTT
CDR3 protein: CASSEGLLWAGGLFF

V gene: TRBV2
CDR3 length: 15
clone size: many
J gene: TRBJ1-5
D gene: -
CDR3 DNA: TGTGCCAGCAGTGCGCAGGGGATAAGCAATCAGCCCCAGCATTTT
CDR3 protein: CASSAQGISNQPQHF

V gene: TRBV7-2
CDR3 length: 13
clone size: -
J gene: TRBJ2-7
D gene: TRBD2
CDR3 DNA: TGTGCCAGCAGCCCAGTAGCGGGATCCGAGCAGTACTTC
CDR3 protein: CASSPVAGSEQYF

V gene: TRBV7-8
CDR3 length: 9
clone size: -
J gene: TRBJ2-5
D gene: -
CDR3 DNA: TGTGCCAGCAGCTTAACCCAGTACTTC
CDR3 protein: CASSLTQYF

V gene: TRBV6-5
CDR3 length: 14
clone size: -
J gene: TRBJ2-5
D gene: TRBD2
CDR3 DNA: TGTGCCAGCAGTTACATGCGGGGGGGAGAGACCCAGTACTTC
CDR3 protein: CASSYMRGGETQYF

V gene: TRBV12-5
CDR3 length: 15
clone size: many
J gene: TRBJ1-4
D gene: -
CDR3 DNA: TGTGCTAGTGCCGACACAGGGTCGCGGACGGAAAAACTGTTTTTT
CDR3 protein: CASADTGSRTEKLFF

V gene: TRBV29-1
CDR3 length: 16
clone size: once
J gene: TRBJ2-3
D gene: TRBD1
CDR3 DNA: TGCAGCGTCATAGCTCTCGGGACAGGGATAACAGATACGCAGTATTTT
CDR3 protein: CSVIALGTGITDTQYF

V gene: TRBV6-1
CDR3 length: 12
clone size: -
J gene: TRBJ1-1
D gene: -
CDR3 DNA: TGTGCCAGCATACAAACGAACACTGAAGCTTTCTTT
CDR3 protein: CASIQTNTEAFF

V gene: TRBV12-5
CDR3 length: 14
clone size: many
J gene: TRBJ2-5
D gene: TRBD1
CDR3 DNA: TGTGCTAGTGGTTTGACAGGGGGCATTCAGACCCAGTACTTC
CDR3 protein: CASGLTGGIQTQYF

V gene: TRBV19
CDR3 length: 16
clone size: many
J gene: TRBJ1-5
D gene: TRBD1
CDR3 DNA: TGTGCCAGTAGAAGATCGGGACAGCTCAGCAATCAGCCCCAGCATTTT
CDR3 protein: CASRRSGQLSNQPQHF

V gene: TRBV20-1
CDR3 length: 14
clone size: many
J gene: TRBJ1-2
D gene: -
CDR3 DNA: TGCAGTGCTAGAGATTTCGGGTCTGACTATGGCTACACCTTC
CDR3 protein: CSARDFGSDYGYTF

V gene: TRBV20-1
CDR3 length: 16
clone size: -
J gene: TRBJ2-1
D gene: -
CDR3 DNA: TGCAGTGCTAGGTCTTCTGGAGGTCAGTCCTACAATGAGCAGTTCTTC
CDR3 protein: CSARSSGGQSYNEQFF

V gene: TRBV24-1
CDR3 length: 13
clone size: many
J gene: TRBJ2-7
D gene: -
CDR3 DNA: TGTGCCACCAGTTCAGCGGGCTCCTACGAGCAGTACTTC
CDR3 protein: CATSSAGSYEQYF

V gene: TRBV6-5
CDR3 length: 14
clone size: many
J gene: TRBJ1-3
D gene: TRBD1
CDR3 DNA: TGTGCCAGCCGGCCAGGGGGCTCTGGAAACACCATATATTTT
CDR3 protein: CASRPGGSGNTIYF

V gene: TRBV5-8
CDR3 length: 11
clone size: many
J gene: TRBJ1-2
D gene: -
CDR3 DNA: TGTGCCAGCAGCGGTAGTGATGGCTACACCTTC
CDR3 protein: CASSGSDGYTF

V gene: TRBV29-1
CDR3 length: 14
clone size: -
J gene: TRBJ2-5
D gene: -
CDR3 DNA: TGCAGCGTGTCGCGGGGCAGGGCCCAAGAGACCCAGTACTTC
CDR3 protein: CSVSRGRAQETQYF

V gene: TRBV10-2
CDR3 length: 13
clone size: many
J gene: TRBJ2-5
D gene: -
CDR3 DNA: TGCGCCAGCAGTGAGTCGATTGCGGGGACCCAGTACTTC
CDR3 protein: CASSESIAGTQYF

V gene: TRBV3-1
CDR3 length: 14
clone size: many
J gene: TRBJ2-7
D gene: -
CDR3 DNA: TGTGCCAGCAGCCAAGGTTCAGGGCGAGGGGAGCAGTACTTC
CDR3 protein: CASSQGSGRGEQYF

V gene: TRBV5-1
CDR3 length: 16
clone size: -
J gene: TRBJ2-5
D gene: TRBD1
CDR3 DNA: TGCGCCAGCAGCCGAACCTGGGACAGCTACGTAGAGACCCAGTACTTC
CDR3 protein: CASSRTWDSYVETQYF

V gene: TRBV20-1
CDR3 length: 15
clone size: many
J gene: TRBJ2-5
D gene: -
CDR3 DNA: TGCAGTGCCCCACCCCCAACTAGAGTGGGAGAGACCCAGTACTTC
CDR3 protein: CSAPPPTRVGETQYF

V gene: TRBV7-9
CDR3 length: 16
clone size: -
J gene: TRBJ2-3
D gene: TRBD2
CDR3 DNA: TGTGCCAGCAGCGTGTCCCCCAGCGGGGGGCCAGATACGCAGTATTTT
CDR3 protein: CASSVSPSGGPDTQYF

V gene: TRBV9
CDR3 length: 15
clone size: many
J gene: TRBJ1-5
D gene: -
CDR3 DNA: TGTGCCAGCAGCGTAGGAACAGGCCGAAATCAGCCCCAGCATTTT
CDR3 protein: CASSVGTGRNQPQHF

V gene: TRBV20-1
CDR3 length: 14
clone size: many
J gene: TRBJ1-2
D gene: -
CDR3 DNA: TGCAGTGCTAGAGGACCGTTAACTAACTATGGCTACACCTTC
CDR3 protein: CSARGPLTNYGYTF

V gene: TRBV19
CDR3 length: 12
clone size: many
J gene: TRBJ2-5
D gene: TRBD1
CDR3 DNA: TGTGCCACCCGGGACAGCCAAGAGACCCAGTACTTC
CDR3 protein: CATRDSQETQYF

V gene: TRBV4-1
CDR3 length: 16
clone size: many
J gene: TRBJ1-5
D gene: TRBD1
CDR3 DNA: TGCGCCAGCAGCCAAGAAGGTGGGACAGGGGCTCAGCCCCAGCATTTT
CDR3 protein: CASSQEGGTGAQPQHF

V gene: TRBV2
CDR3 length: 13
clone size: -
J gene: TRBJ1-6
D gene: TRBD1
CDR3 DNA: TGTGCCAGCAGCGGACAGGGAAATTCACCCCTCCACTTT
CDR3 protein: CASSGQGNSPLHF

V gene: TRBV6-2/TRBV6-3
CDR3 length: 14
clone size: few
J gene: TRBJ2-2
D gene: -
CDR3 DNA: TGTGCCAGCAGTCACGTGGCGGGAACCGGGGAGCTGTTTTTT
CDR3 protein: CASSHVAGTGELFF

V gene: TRBV7-9
CDR3 length: 14
clone size: many
J gene: TRBJ2-2
D gene: -
CDR3 DNA: TGTGCCAGCAGCTTAGACGGGTACACCGGGGAGCTGTTTTTT
CDR3 protein: CASSLDGYTGELFF

V gene: TRBV7-6
CDR3 length: 13
clone size: many
J gene: TRBJ1-2
D gene: TRBD1
CDR3 DNA: TGTGCCAGCAGCAACACAGGGGGACATGGCTACACCTTC
CDR3 protein: CASSNTGGHGYTF

V gene: TRBV6-2/TRBV6-3
CDR3 length: 13
clone size: many
J gene: TRBJ2-1
D gene: -
CDR3 DNA: TGTGCCAGCAGTTACGGATCTCGGAATGAGCAGTTCTTC
CDR3 protein: CASSYGSRNEQFF

V gene: TRBV7-3
CDR3 length: 15
clone size: once
J gene: TRBJ1-2
D gene: -
CDR3 DNA: TGTGCCAGCAGCTTAACTTGGGGAGACACGTATGGCTACGCCTTC
CDR3 protein: CASSLTWGDTYGYAF

V gene: TRBV9
CDR3 length: 15
clone size: -
J gene: TRBJ1-5
D gene: TRBD1
CDR3 DNA: TGTGGCAGCAGCTTGGGACAGGGGGCAAATCAGCCGCAGCATTTT
CDR3 protein: CGSSLGQGANQPQHF

V gene: TRBV27
CDR3 length: 13
clone size: many
J gene: TRBJ2-5
D gene: -
CDR3 DNA: TGTGCCAGCAGTTGGCGGGGTTTGGAGACCCAGTACTTC
CDR3 protein: CASSWRGLETQYF

V gene: TRBV7-9
CDR3 length: 12
clone size: -
J gene: TRBJ1-2
D gene: -
CDR3 DNA: TGTGCCAGCAGCCTGACGGAAAATGGCTACACCTTC
CDR3 protein: CASSLTENGYTF